Each of the 8 T cell receptor beta chains below was sequenced from the same sample in a study of regulatory dendritic cells for organ transplantation. Sequencing used immunoSEQ multiplex PCR; TCRdb keeps in-frame clones, though not all of them. The sample lists under 40,000 clones; 85% to 95% were seen once. Sequencing input: naive CD8+ T cells from blood. Subset denoted: CD45RA+ naive T cells. These receptors came from a human donor in good health.

The chain has TRBV6-4 and TRBJ2-7; 9 positions match TRBD2. This CDR3 is 13 amino acids long. J was trimmed by 5 bases and V by 6 bases; bases with no gene match: 5. CDR1 and CDR2 (germline): MRHNA, SNTAGT. The CDR3: CASSGTSHDEQYF. CDR3 nucleotide sequence: TGTGCCAGCAGCGGGACTAGCCACGACGAGCAGTACTTC.

CDR3 in DNA: TGCAGCGTTACCGTGGACGGCTCCTACGAGCAGTACTTC. The encoded protein is CSVTVDGSYEQYF. V is TRBV29-1 and J is TRBJ2-7; D is unresolved. The CDR3 loop spans 13 amino acids. Germline lookup yields CDR1 SQVTM and CDR2 ANQGSEA. The V and J ends lost 5 bases and 0 bases respectively, with 11 bases between them.

This sequence joins TRBV6-5 and TRBJ2-7, with 9 bases fitting TRBD2. CDR1 is MNHEY, CDR2 SVGAGI, per germline. The CDR3 is 15 residues long. Germline trimming cut 0 bases from V and 3 bases from J; bases unmatched to any gene: 3. In DNA, the CDR3 is TGTGCCAGCAGTTACTCCGGGACTAGCATCTACGAGCAGTACTTC. Translated: CASSYSGTSIYEQYF.

This clone appeared a single time. This chain connects TRBV27 to TRBJ2-7; TRBD1 matches 11 bases. V was pared by 0 bases and J by 5 bases, with 9 bases of the junction left unmatched. The CDR3 runs 17 residues. The germline V gene encodes CDR1 MNHEY and CDR2 SMNVEV (reference sequence). CDR3 amino acids: CASSLSVGDRGVDEQYF. In DNA form, the CDR3 reads TGTGCCAGCAGTTTATCGGTGGGGGACAGGGGGGTCGACGAGCAGTACTTC.

Here the CDR3 reads CASHNTGELFF. For the CDR3, the DNA is TGTGCCAGCCATAACACCGGGGAGCTGTTTTTT. The V and J genes are TRBV6-5 and TRBJ2-2; D unresolved. This CDR3 region has 11 residues. The V and J ends lost 8 bases and 2 bases respectively, with 3 bases between them. Germline CDR1 is MNHEY and CDR2 is SVGAGI.

The chain recombines TRBV11-2 with TRBJ2-7, with D possibly being TRBD1 or TRBD2 (5 bases each). CDR1 is SGHAT, CDR2 FQNNGV, per germline. With 1 base removed from V and 0 bases from J, the gap between germline ends came to 10 bases. The CDR3 covers 15 residues. Written as DNA, the CDR3 is TGTGCCAGCAGCTTAGGAGCAGGGAGCTCCTACGAGCAGTACTTC. It encodes CASSLGAGSSYEQYF. The full variable domain, with the rest looked up from reference TRBV11-2 and TRBJ2-7, is EAGVAQSPRYKIIEKRQSVAFWCNPISGHATLYWYQQILGQGPKLLIQFQNNGVVDDSQLPKDRFSAERLKGVDSTLKIQPAKLEDSAVYLCASSLGAGSSYEQYFGPGTRLTVT.

The gene calls are TRBV6-6 and TRBJ1-1; D remains unclear. Trimming left V 8 bases short and J 3 bases short, with 22 bases between. Germline V gene data show CDR1 as MNHNY and CDR2 as SVGAGI (reference sequence). The CDR3 sequence is 16 residues long. As DNA, the CDR3 is TGTGCCAGCTCTTTTAAGGTTGCCAGATCGGACACTGAAGCTTTCTTT. This encodes CASSFKVARSDTEAFF.

CDR3 protein: CASSVAGGYYEQYF. The CDR3 nucleotides are TGTGCCAGCAGCGTTGCGGGAGGTTACTACGAGCAGTACTTC. This chain joins TRBV9 and TRBJ2-7, with TRBD2 matching over 8 bases. Germline CDR1 reads SGDLS; CDR2 reads YYNGEE. After removal of 2 bases from V and 3 bases from J, the junction contained 4 bases not matched to a gene. This CDR3 is built from 14 residues.